This TCR beta chain was identified in a study of T cells in Graves' hyperthyroidism and ophthalmopathy. Study-wide context: Peripheral blood was collected at initial diagnosis, before any treatment.

The V gene's germline CDR1 is DFQATT and CDR2 SNEGSKA (reference sequence). Trimming took 4 bases from V and 10 from J, leaving 8 bases between them. CDR3 length equals 10 residues. It was RNA transcripts that yielded the amplified TCR beta CDR3 regions. With the HTBI primer set, the TCR CDR3 went through a first round of RT-PCR. One entry per CDR3 protein results from TCRdb running MiXCR on the multiplex PCR reads. The profile covers about 640,000 distinct CDR3 sequences, with more than 14% appearing a single time and about 12% taken by the ten largest. The TCR was taken from a woman aged 45-60 years with Graves' ophthalmopathy. Sequencing was done on a sample of blood. This chain uses TRBV20-1 with TRBJ2-1; no clear D. DNA for the CDR3: TGCAGTGCTATAGTATCCGAGCAGTTCTTC. Translated, it gives CSAIVSEQFF.